This T cell receptor (beta chain) derives from a study of blood T cell repertoires in COVID-19. The overall study: From the United States, Italy and Spain came samples of acute and convalescent COVID-19. PBMCs, B-cell-depleted T cells, or T cells provided the cDNA or gDNA that made up the material.

Source study methods: From reference gene primer amplification, estimates of nucleated cell counts were derived. Assay: immunoSEQ multiplex PCR; the TCRdb copy retains only in-frame clones and omits some. D and trimming were read from the DNA, whereas the V and J calls and clone size are those reported in that table. The profile shows over 150,000 clones, about 87% of them singletons. V lost 8 bases, J lost 4 bases, and 4 bases stayed unmatched. Germline lookup yields CDR1 SNHLY and CDR2 FYNNEI. CDR3 length equals 13 residues. The sequence came from a woman aged 55-69 years who had recovered from COVID-19. The sequencing input was peripheral blood. This rearrangement joins TRBV2 to TRBJ2-3; 9 nucleotides line up with TRBD1. This chain's CDR3 is CASEWTGADTQYF. The CDR3 DNA reads as TGTGCCAGCGAGTGGACAGGGGCAGATACGCAGTATTTT.